The rows below give T cell receptor beta chains drawn from one sample of a study of shared clonotypes between healthy human individuals. Some clones are missing from TCRdb's copy, which holds only in-frame ones; the method was immunoSEQ multiplex PCR. The sample comprises about 580,000 clones, roughly 98% of which are singletons, and 0.3% rests with the top ten. Input material: naive CD8+ T cells sorted from blood. These receptors were obtained from a man between 25 and 39 years old in good health. Both conserved end residues are part of each CDR3. Fields, in order: clone size, D gene, J gene, V gene, CDR3 protein, CDR3 DNA. The D gene is left open where the match is weak. Part of the rows lack a size; the others show once, few, many or a class for expanded clones.

clone size: NA
D gene: NA
J gene: TRBJ2-1
V gene: TRBV5-5
CDR3 protein: CASSLPTGADNEQFF
CDR3 DNA: TGTGCCAGCAGCTTACCTACGGGAGCCGACAATGAGCAGTTCTTC

clone size: NA
D gene: NA
J gene: TRBJ1-5
V gene: TRBV28
CDR3 protein: CASLGPGLSNQPQHF
CDR3 DNA: TGTGCCAGCCTGGGGCCAGGGCTGAGCAATCAGCCCCAGCATTTT

clone size: NA
D gene: NA
J gene: TRBJ2-1
V gene: TRBV6-1
CDR3 protein: CASSGQHRSSYNEQFF
CDR3 DNA: TGTGCCAGCAGTGGACAGCATAGGAGCTCCTACAATGAGCAGTTCTTC

clone size: NA
D gene: TRBD1
J gene: TRBJ2-1
V gene: TRBV18
CDR3 protein: CASSLIDERTGWSNEQFF
CDR3 DNA: TGTGCCAGCTCACTCATCGATGAGAGGACAGGATGGAGCAATGAGCAGTTCTTC

clone size: once
D gene: NA
J gene: TRBJ1-4
V gene: TRBV10-3
CDR3 protein: CAISEGQTNEKLFF
CDR3 DNA: TGTGCCATCAGTGAGGGACAGACTAATGAAAAACTGTTTTTT

clone size: NA
D gene: NA
J gene: TRBJ2-2
V gene: TRBV29-1
CDR3 protein: CSVPSEAGELFF
CDR3 DNA: TGCAGCGTTCCTTCGGAGGCCGGGGAGCTGTTTTTT

clone size: NA
D gene: NA
J gene: TRBJ2-5
V gene: TRBV13
CDR3 protein: CASSLFEAKETQYF
CDR3 DNA: TGTGCCAGCAGCTTATTTGAAGCAAAAGAGACCCAGTACTTC

clone size: NA
D gene: NA
J gene: TRBJ1-2
V gene: TRBV13
CDR3 protein: CASSFRTNYGYTF
CDR3 DNA: TGTGCCAGCAGCTTCAGGACCAACTATGGCTACACCTTC

clone size: NA
D gene: NA
J gene: TRBJ2-1
V gene: TRBV7-9
CDR3 protein: CASSLVRGDNEQFF
CDR3 DNA: TGTGCCAGCAGCTTAGTGAGAGGGGACAATGAGCAGTTCTTC

clone size: NA
D gene: NA
J gene: TRBJ1-5
V gene: TRBV4-1
CDR3 protein: CASSQGQYSNQPQHF
CDR3 DNA: TGCGCCAGCAGCCAAGGACAGTATAGCAATCAGCCCCAGCATTTT

clone size: NA
D gene: TRBD2
J gene: TRBJ2-1
V gene: TRBV11-2
CDR3 protein: CASSLGLAGVVSYNEQFF
CDR3 DNA: TGTGCCAGCAGCTTAGGGCTAGCGGGAGTGGTTTCCTACAATGAGCAGTTCTTC

clone size: NA
D gene: TRBD2
J gene: TRBJ2-1
V gene: TRBV11-2
CDR3 protein: CASSFPGLADNEQFF
CDR3 DNA: TGTGCCAGCAGCTTTCCGGGACTAGCGGACAATGAGCAGTTCTTC

clone size: few
D gene: TRBD1
J gene: TRBJ1-4
V gene: TRBV6-1
CDR3 protein: CASSERDSTTNEKLFF
CDR3 DNA: TGTGCCAGCAGTGAACGGGACAGCACAACTAATGAAAAACTGTTTTTT

clone size: NA
D gene: TRBD1
J gene: TRBJ1-4
V gene: TRBV7-9
CDR3 protein: CASSSRQGANEKLFF
CDR3 DNA: TGTGCCAGCAGCTCTCGACAGGGGGCTAATGAAAAACTGTTTTTT

clone size: NA
D gene: NA
J gene: TRBJ2-7
V gene: TRBV4-1
CDR3 protein: CASSQDLPGEIYEQYF
CDR3 DNA: TGCGCCAGCAGCCAAGATCTGCCAGGGGAGATCTACGAGCAGTACTTC

clone size: NA
D gene: NA
J gene: TRBJ2-3
V gene: TRBV7-8
CDR3 protein: CASSLEAGFTDTQYF
CDR3 DNA: TGTGCCAGCAGCCTAGAAGCGGGCTTCACAGATACGCAGTATTTT

clone size: NA
D gene: TRBD1
J gene: TRBJ2-7
V gene: TRBV5-1
CDR3 protein: CASSLEATGYEQYF
CDR3 DNA: TGCGCCAGCAGCTTGGAGGCGACAGGGTACGAGCAGTACTTC

clone size: NA
D gene: NA
J gene: TRBJ2-3
V gene: TRBV7-6
CDR3 protein: CASTVDTQYF
CDR3 DNA: TGTGCCAGCACTGTGGATACGCAGTATTTT

clone size: NA
D gene: NA
J gene: TRBJ2-6
V gene: TRBV9
CDR3 protein: CASSPATGANVLTF
CDR3 DNA: TGTGCCAGCAGCCCCGCTACTGGGGCCAACGTCCTGACTTTC

clone size: NA
D gene: NA
J gene: TRBJ1-1
V gene: TRBV5-5
CDR3 protein: CASSLVGAGTEAFF
CDR3 DNA: TGTGCCAGCAGCTTAGTGGGGGCGGGCACTGAAGCTTTCTTT

clone size: NA
D gene: NA
J gene: TRBJ1-1
V gene: TRBV6-5
CDR3 protein: CASSYEKGTEAFF
CDR3 DNA: TGTGCCAGCAGTTACGAAAAGGGCACTGAAGCTTTCTTT

clone size: once
D gene: NA
J gene: TRBJ2-1
V gene: TRBV10-2
CDR3 protein: CASTPDHTDTYNEQFF
CDR3 DNA: TGCGCCAGCACCCCAGACCATACGGACACCTACAATGAGCAGTTCTTC

clone size: NA
D gene: NA
J gene: TRBJ2-7
V gene: TRBV4-1
CDR3 protein: CASSQEDRTLSTYEQYF
CDR3 DNA: TGCGCCAGCAGCCAAGAAGACAGGACCCTCTCCACCTACGAGCAGTACTTC

clone size: NA
D gene: NA
J gene: TRBJ1-2
V gene: TRBV28
CDR3 protein: CASYGPSGHLNYGYTF
CDR3 DNA: TGTGCCAGCTACGGGCCATCGGGACACCTTAACTATGGCTACACCTTC

clone size: once
D gene: TRBD1
J gene: TRBJ2-7
V gene: TRBV6-5
CDR3 protein: CASRTPTGYEQYF
CDR3 DNA: TGTGCCAGCAGGACCCCGACAGGGTACGAGCAGTACTTC

clone size: once
D gene: NA
J gene: TRBJ1-1
V gene: TRBV25-1
CDR3 protein: CASCPTLGQGVNTEAFF
CDR3 DNA: TGTGCCAGCTGCCCGACTTTGGGTCAAGGGGTGAACACTGAAGCTTTCTTT

clone size: NA
D gene: NA
J gene: TRBJ2-1
V gene: TRBV14
CDR3 protein: CASSHYSQSGEQFF
CDR3 DNA: TGTGCCAGCAGCCACTATTCCCAGAGTGGTGAGCAGTTCTTC

clone size: NA
D gene: NA
J gene: TRBJ1-4
V gene: TRBV7-7
CDR3 protein: CASSLGPPGGRNEKLFF
CDR3 DNA: TGTGCTAGCAGCTTAGGGCCCCCGGGGGGCCGTAATGAAAAACTGTTTTTT

clone size: NA
D gene: NA
J gene: TRBJ2-7
V gene: TRBV25-1
CDR3 protein: CASSDTGSYEQYF
CDR3 DNA: TGTGCCAGCAGTGACACAGGGTCCTACGAGCAGTACTTC

clone size: NA
D gene: NA
J gene: TRBJ2-7
V gene: TRBV28
CDR3 protein: CASRSLANSYEQYF
CDR3 DNA: TGTGCCAGCAGAAGCCTAGCGAATTCCTACGAGCAGTACTTC

clone size: once
D gene: TRBD2
J gene: TRBJ2-3
V gene: TRBV27
CDR3 protein: CASSFSSGATDTQYF
CDR3 DNA: TGTGCCAGCAGTTTCTCTAGCGGGGCCACAGATACGCAGTATTTT

clone size: NA
D gene: NA
J gene: TRBJ2-7
V gene: TRBV2
CDR3 protein: CASSVTSSYEQYF
CDR3 DNA: TGTGCCAGCTCCGTAACTAGCTCCTACGAGCAGTACTTC

clone size: once
D gene: NA
J gene: TRBJ2-7
V gene: TRBV27
CDR3 protein: CASTDSSTYEQYF
CDR3 DNA: TGTGCCAGCACCGATAGCAGTACCTACGAGCAGTACTTC

clone size: NA
D gene: TRBD2
J gene: TRBJ2-1
V gene: TRBV4-3
CDR3 protein: CASSPGTSGFSYNEQFF
CDR3 DNA: TGCGCCAGCAGCCCCGGGACTAGCGGGTTCTCCTACAATGAGCAGTTCTTC

clone size: NA
D gene: TRBD2
J gene: TRBJ2-7
V gene: TRBV7-2
CDR3 protein: CASSLVTSGRLGNEQYF
CDR3 DNA: TGTGCCAGCAGCTTAGTTACTAGCGGGAGACTAGGAAACGAGCAGTACTTC

clone size: NA
D gene: TRBD2
J gene: TRBJ2-3
V gene: TRBV15
CDR3 protein: CATRGSAGGPGTDTQYF
CDR3 DNA: TGTGCCACCAGGGGTAGCGCGGGAGGGCCGGGCACAGATACGCAGTATTTT

clone size: NA
D gene: TRBD1
J gene: TRBJ1-5
V gene: TRBV2
CDR3 protein: CASGGTDNQPQHF
CDR3 DNA: TGTGCCAGCGGAGGGACAGACAATCAGCCCCAGCATTTT

clone size: NA
D gene: NA
J gene: TRBJ1-4
V gene: TRBV4-1
CDR3 protein: CASSQTQGRNEKLFF
CDR3 DNA: TGCGCCAGCAGCCAGACGCAGGGGAGGAATGAAAAACTGTTTTTT

clone size: NA
D gene: TRBD1
J gene: TRBJ1-1
V gene: TRBV7-9
CDR3 protein: CASSSRGEITEAFF
CDR3 DNA: TGTGCCAGCAGCTCCAGGGGGGAGATCACTGAAGCTTTCTTT

clone size: NA
D gene: TRBD2
J gene: TRBJ2-7
V gene: TRBV6-1
CDR3 protein: CASSEEARGTSASYEQYF
CDR3 DNA: TGTGCCAGCAGTGAAGAGGCTAGGGGGACTAGCGCCTCCTACGAGCAGTACTTC

clone size: NA
D gene: NA
J gene: TRBJ2-7
V gene: TRBV5-1
CDR3 protein: CASSLAGAPEQYF
CDR3 DNA: TGCGCCAGCAGCCTGGCAGGCGCCCCCGAGCAGTACTTC